These 12 T cell receptor beta chains were sequenced from one sample in a study of blood T cells in healthy people across ages. A second PCR, run for 7 to 11 cycles, used a sample-barcoded 5' primer plus a J-beta primer mix. One entry per CDR3 protein results from TCRdb running MiXCR on the 5' RACE reads. The table shows approximately 2,000,000 distinct CDR3 sequences, with approximately 40% occurring only once. The sequencing input was blood. Receptor source: a human donor in good health.

The chain has TRBV5-1 and TRBJ2-5; 8 nucleotides line up with TRBD2. The CDR3 runs to 16 residues. The ends lost 4 bases at V and 2 bases at J; junction bases unmatched: 10. Germline CDR1 is SGHRS and CDR2 is YFSETQ. The CDR3 is CASSAEPRGEQETQYF. Written as DNA, the CDR3 is TGCGCCAGCAGCGCCGAGCCGCGGGGGGAACAAGAGACCCAGTACTTC.

This clonotype showed up just a few times. This sequence joins TRBV7-3 and TRBJ2-5; TRBD1 agrees at 8 bases. The V gene's germline CDR1 is SGHTA and CDR2 FQGTGA. V shed 4 bases, J shed 4 bases, and the junction held 5 bases outside the gene matches. The CDR3 is made up of 14 amino acids. CDR3 sequence reads: CASSSPTGGETQYF. CDR3 sequence (DNA): TGTGCCAGCAGCTCCCCTACAGGGGGAGAGACCCAGTACTTC.

This chain uses TRBV7-2 with TRBJ2-7, with D possibly being TRBD1 or TRBD2 (5 bases each). V shed 5 bases and J shed 2 bases, with 16 bases lying between them. Looked up from germline, CDR1 is SGHTA and CDR2 is FQGNSA. CDR3 length: 15 residues. The CDR3 is CASSLRMGETYEQYF. CDR3 nucleotides: TGTGCCAGCAGCCTCAGGATGGGGGAAACCTACGAGCAGTACTTC.

The chain links TRBV9 to TRBJ2-5; TRBD2 matches at 9 bases. This CDR3 spans 17 amino acids. Trimming at V came to 4 bases and at J to 0 bases, leaving 10 bases not matched to a gene. Germline V lookup: CDR1 SGDLS, CDR2 YYNGEE. Here the CDR3 DNA reads TGTGCCAGCAGCCCCCCCCTAAGCGGGGGGTACCAAGAGACCCAGTACTTC. The encoded protein is CASSPPLSGGYQETQYF.

Here the CDR3 reads CASSRDSRIEQFF. As DNA, the CDR3 is TGTGCCAGCAGTCGGGACAGTCGGATTGAGCAGTTCTTC. The chain recombines TRBV27 with TRBJ2-1; 7 nucleotides line up with TRBD1. This CDR3 is built from 13 residues. V lost 5 bases to trimming and J lost 9 bases; unmatched junction nucleotides: 7. Germline lookup yields CDR1 MNHEY and CDR2 SMNVEV (reference sequence).

This clonotype has only a few counts. The genes are TRBV27 and TRBJ1-2, with D perhaps matching TRBD1 (6 bases). The CDR3 contains 14 residues. The germline V gene encodes CDR1 MNHEY and CDR2 SMNVEV (reference sequence). Deletions cut 3 bases from V and 8 bases from J, with 16 bases between. The DNA of the CDR3 is TGTGCCAGCAGTTTTTCAGGGGCGGGAACGGGCTACACCTTC. As protein: CASSFSGAGTGYTF.

This clonotype was counted between two and nine times. Germline and junction disagree at one end, which may indicate a read error. V usage is TRBV29-1 and J usage is TRBJ1-1; D is unresolved. CDR3 length: 13 amino acids. CDR1 is SQVTM, CDR2 ANQGSEA, per germline. This chain's CDR3 is CGVAPLRNTEAFF. CDR3 nucleotides: TGCGGCGTTGCCCCGTTGCGGAACACTGAAGCTTTCTTT.

The rearrangement links TRBV13 to TRBJ2-1; TRBD1 is a possible D gene (5 bases). Trimming took off 2 bases at V and 6 bases at J, with 20 bases between the two ends. CDR1 and CDR2 from the germline V gene are PRHDT and FYEKMQ (reference sequence). CDR3 length equals 17 residues. As DNA, the CDR3 is TGTGCCAGCAGCTTAAGTATAGGGCAGGGTGGCCCCAATGAGCAGTTCTTC. Translated, it gives CASSLSIGQGGPNEQFF.

This clonotype was seen ten or more times. V and J are TRBV20-1 and TRBJ1-2; TRBD1 matches at 8 bases. CDR1 and CDR2 (germline): DFQATT, SNEGSKA (reference sequence). This CDR3 spans 14 amino acids. The J segment lost 2 bases and the V segment lost 4 bases, leaving 6 bases of the junction unmatched. Here the CDR3 DNA reads TGCAGTGCTATACAGGGGGGAAGGAACTATGGCTACACCTTC. Its protein is CSAIQGGRNYGYTF.

This clonotype showed up just a few times. The V call is TRBV4-1, the J call TRBJ2-1; D is unclear. The CDR3 covers 12 residues. Germline V CDR1 and CDR2: MGHRA, YSYEKL. V lost 4 bases and J 8 bases, leaving 9 bases between the germline ends. The chain's CDR3 is CASSPALDEQFF. The CDR3 DNA follows: TGCGCCAGCAGCCCAGCGCTTGATGAGCAGTTCTTC.

The chain combines TRBV29-1 with TRBJ2-3; 7 nucleotides align to TRBD2. The CDR3 extends over 13 amino acids. Germline loops: CDR1 SQVTM, CDR2 ANQGSEA. J lost 3 bases, V lost 6 bases, and 6 bases had no gene match. CDR3: CSVKREWTDTQYF. The CDR3 DNA sequence: TGCAGCGTCAAGCGGGAATGGACAGATACGCAGTATTTT.

The rearrangement joins TRBV4-2 to TRBJ2-3; 11 nucleotides line up with TRBD2. CDR1 and CDR2 (germline): LGHNA, YNFKEQ. CDR3 length: 18 amino acids. Trimming at V came to 3 bases and at J to 3 bases, leaving 11 bases not matched to a gene. Here the CDR3 DNA reads TGTGCCAGCAGCCAGAGACGGTTTACTAGCGGGGGTACAGATACGCAGTATTTT. This sequence encodes CASSQRRFTSGGTDTQYF.